This T cell receptor beta chain was captured by sequencing in a study of PD-1 blockade in mismatch repair-deficient tumors (dated by TCRdb to between 2016 and 2019). About the study as a whole: Between September 2013 and September 2016, the trial enrolled 70 to 100 consecutive patients with approximately 13 mismatch repair-deficient cancer types, every one of whom had been previously treated and was progressing. Tumor-associated T cell clones in the peripheral blood of patients responding to PD-1 blockade were tracked using deep sequencing of TCR CDR3 regions. General study outcomes and caveats: Rapid expansion after pembrolizumab followed by contraction, generally before radiologic responses, was shown by tumor-resident clones, which were often undetectable in blood before treatment.

Library generation was performed with the immunoSEQ multiplex PCR assay. The immuneACCESS repertoire file appears here via TCRdb, limited to in-frame rearrangements. These files lack a portion of the clones; in checked studies, under half of the deficit traces to unresolved V genes, and the cause of the others is not known. Across this sample there are around 130,000 clones, with around nine tenths seen only once. The ten top clones hold approximately 10% of the sample. For each enrolled patient, mismatch repair deficiency was established using either polymerase chain reaction or immunohistochemistry. TCR sequencing was carried out for three patients who responded to pembrolizumab therapy. Pembrolizumab PD-1 blockade was prospectively tested in advanced mismatch repair-deficient cancers, regardless of tissue of origin, in the phase II trial. Peripheral blood T cell samples were gathered serially, both before PD-1 blockade started and at multiple time points afterward. The timing of each blood sample was reported as weeks after the first dose of pembrolizumab.

Reading the germline V gene (reference sequence) gives CDR1 MNHNY and CDR2 SVGAGI. Inclusive of the bounding cysteine and phenylalanine, the CDR3 is 16 residues long. The DNA shown is the 48-base CDR3, in frame from base 1. V and J are truncated by 1 base and 0 bases respectively, leaving an intervening sequence of 10 bases. Concerning this clone: The antigen it recognizes is unknown. It has no much larger one-base neighbor in the sample; base qualities were not kept.

The chain is assembled from TRBV6-6 and TRBJ1-5; the D segment could be TRBD1, given 5 matching bases. Sequenced material: peripheral blood, taken roughly 70 weeks after starting pembrolizumab. The TCR comes from an adult with mismatch repair-deficient cancer. The nucleotide sequence is TGTGCCAGCAGTTACTTAAACAGGCTTAGCAATCAGCCCCAGCATTTT. Its translation reads: CASSYLNRLSNQPQHF.